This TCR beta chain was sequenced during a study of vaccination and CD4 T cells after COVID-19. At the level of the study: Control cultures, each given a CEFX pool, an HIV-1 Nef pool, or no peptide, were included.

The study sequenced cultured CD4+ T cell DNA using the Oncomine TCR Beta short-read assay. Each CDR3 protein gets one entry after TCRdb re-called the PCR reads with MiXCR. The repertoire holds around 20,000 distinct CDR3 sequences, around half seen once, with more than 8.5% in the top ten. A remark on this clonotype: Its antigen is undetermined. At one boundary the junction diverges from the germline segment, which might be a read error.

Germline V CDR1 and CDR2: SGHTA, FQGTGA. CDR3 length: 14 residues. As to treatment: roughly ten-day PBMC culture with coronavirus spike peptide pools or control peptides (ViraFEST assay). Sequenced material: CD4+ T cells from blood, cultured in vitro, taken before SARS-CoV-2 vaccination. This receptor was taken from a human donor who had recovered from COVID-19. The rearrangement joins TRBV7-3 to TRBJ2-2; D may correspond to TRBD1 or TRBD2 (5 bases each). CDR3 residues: CASRRQSNTGELLF. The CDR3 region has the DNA TGTGCCAGCAGACGACAGTCGAACACCGGGGAGCTGCTTTTT.